This T cell receptor beta chain is from a study of T cell repertoires in aging, cancer and after chemotherapy. Study-level background: Repeat sampling of healthy donors over several months to years showed clear clonal overlap. The whole study produced a dataset of some 10 million TCR reads.

Multiplex touch-down PCR with TRB-A/B primers amplified rearranged V-D-J TRB sequences. Each CDR3 protein gets one entry after TCRdb re-called the multiplex PCR reads with MiXCR. The sample carries around 7,900 distinct CDR3 sequences, less than 45% recorded once. TCR beta rearrangements were amplified from peripheral blood genomic DNA. On this clonotype itself: As yet, its antigen is unknown.

Trimming stripped 0 bases from V and 4 bases from J, with 11 bases between. The CDR3 contains 15 residues. Germline CDR1 SGHTA, CDR2 FQGNSA. Findings of the study overall: Age-matched healthy donors had significantly more diverse, less clonal blood TCR repertoires than untreated cancer patients. In cancer patients, declining TCR diversity with age involved lost richness and lost evenness.

The receptor was derived from a human donor in good health. Sequencing was performed on blood. J is TRBJ2-3 and V is TRBV7-2; D might be TRBD2 (7 bases). The CDR3 is CASSLAGGAADTQYF. The DNA of the CDR3 is TGTGCCAGCAGCTTAGCGGGGGGGGCCGCAGATACGCAGTATTTT.